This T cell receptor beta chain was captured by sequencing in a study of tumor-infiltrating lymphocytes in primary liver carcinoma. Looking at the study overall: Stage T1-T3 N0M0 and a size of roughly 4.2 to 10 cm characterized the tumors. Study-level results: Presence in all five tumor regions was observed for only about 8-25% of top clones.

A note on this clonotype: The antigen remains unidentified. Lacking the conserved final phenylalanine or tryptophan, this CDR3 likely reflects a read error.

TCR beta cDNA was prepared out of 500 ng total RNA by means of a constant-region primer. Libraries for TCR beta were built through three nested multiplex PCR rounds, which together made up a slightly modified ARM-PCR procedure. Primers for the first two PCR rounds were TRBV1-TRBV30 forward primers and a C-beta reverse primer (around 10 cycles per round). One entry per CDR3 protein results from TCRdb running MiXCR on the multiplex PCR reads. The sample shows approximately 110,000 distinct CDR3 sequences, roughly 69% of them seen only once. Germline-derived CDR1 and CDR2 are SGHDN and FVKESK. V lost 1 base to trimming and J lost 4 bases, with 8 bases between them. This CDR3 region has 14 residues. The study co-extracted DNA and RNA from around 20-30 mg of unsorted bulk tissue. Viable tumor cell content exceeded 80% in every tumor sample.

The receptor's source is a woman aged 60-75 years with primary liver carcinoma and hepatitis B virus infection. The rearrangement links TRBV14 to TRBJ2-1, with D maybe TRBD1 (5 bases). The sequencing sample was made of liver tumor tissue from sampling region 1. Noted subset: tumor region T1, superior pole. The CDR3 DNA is TGTGCCAGCAGCCAAGGGGGCCGGTACAATGAGCAGTTCCTC. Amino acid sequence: CASSQGGRYNEQFL.